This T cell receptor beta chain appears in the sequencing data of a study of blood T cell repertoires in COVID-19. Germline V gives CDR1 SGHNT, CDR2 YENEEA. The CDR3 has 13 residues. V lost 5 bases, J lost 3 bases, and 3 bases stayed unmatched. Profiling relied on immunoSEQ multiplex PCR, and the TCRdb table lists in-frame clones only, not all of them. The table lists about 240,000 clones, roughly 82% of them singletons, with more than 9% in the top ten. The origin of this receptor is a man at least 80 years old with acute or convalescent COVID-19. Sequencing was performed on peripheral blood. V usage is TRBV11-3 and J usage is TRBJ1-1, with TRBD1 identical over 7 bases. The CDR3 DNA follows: TGTGCCAGCAGCAGAGACAGGGACACTGAAGCTTTCTTT. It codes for CASSRDRDTEAFF.